Included here is one T cell receptor beta chain sequence, with context. Trimming removed 5 bases from V and 3 bases from J; junction bases left unmatched: 9. Per germline, CDR1 SGHAT and CDR2 FQNNGV. There are 16 residues in the CDR3. In the original workflow: Amplification with reference gene primers provided the estimates of nucleated cell counts. Clones were sequenced by immunoSEQ multiplex PCR, and TCRdb holds only the in-frame ones, with some missing. V and J calls and clone size come straight from that table; D and trimming were deduced from the DNA. The sample includes under 85,000 clones, 84% of them seen just once. These data originate in a study of blood T cell repertoires in COVID-19. Across the whole study: T cells, B-cell-depleted T cells, or PBMCs provided the cDNA or gDNA that served as material.

The source is a man between 50 and 59 years old with acute or convalescent COVID-19. Sequencing input: peripheral blood. The gene calls are TRBV11-2 and TRBJ2-5; 10 bases are shared with TRBD2. CDR3 sequence reads: CASSTSSGRGEETQYF. CDR3 DNA sequence: TGTGCCAGCAGCACATCTAGCGGGAGAGGGGAAGAGACCCAGTACTTC.